These 26 T cell receptor beta chains share one sample of origin, sequenced in a study of blood T cell repertoires in COVID-19. The protocol was immunoSEQ multiplex PCR, while the TCRdb copy is restricted to in-frame clones and leaves out a portion. The repertoire holds about 210,000 clones, with 89% as singletons. The sample taken for sequencing was peripheral blood. These receptor sequences come from a woman aged 35 to 49 with acute or convalescent COVID-19.

The chain is built from TRBV19 and TRBJ1-2; maybe TRBD1 (5 bases). The CDR3 extends over 15 amino acids. Trimming took 3 bases from V and 4 from J, leaving 15 bases between them. Germline lookup yields CDR1 LNHDA and CDR2 SQIVND (reference sequence). CDR3 sequence reads: CASSMRRQNLYGYTF. CDR3 bases: TGTGCCAGTAGTATGAGGAGACAGAATCTCTATGGCTACACCTTC.

The DNA for the CDR3 is TGTGCCAGCAGGCTCAGTAACTCCTATAATTCACCCCTCCACTTT. As protein: CASRLSNSYNSPLHF. The gene calls are TRBV3-1 (or the pseudogene TRBV3-2) and TRBJ1-6; D call uncertain. The CDR3 extends over 15 amino acids. V was cut by 6 bases and J by 0 bases, with 9 bases left in between. The germline V gene encodes CDR1 LGHDT and CDR2 YNNKEL (reference sequence).

The chain has TRBV5-1 and TRBJ1-1; D is possibly TRBD1 (6 bases). Trimming left V 2 bases short and J 0 bases short, with 11 bases between. Per germline, CDR1 SGHRS and CDR2 YFSETQ. This CDR3 contains 15 residues. CDR3 nucleotide sequence: TGCGCCAGCAGCTTTCAGGCAGGGGTGAACACTGAAGCTTTCTTT. Translated, it gives CASSFQAGVNTEAFF. Filled out from reference TRBV5-1 and TRBJ1-1, the complete variable domain reads KAGVTQTPRYLIKTRGQQVTLSCSPISGHRSVSWYQQTPGQGLQFLFEYFSETQRNKGNFPGRFSGRQFSNSRSEMNVSTLELGDSALYLCASSFQAGVNTEAFFGQGTRLTVV.

The chain joins TRBV5-1 to TRBJ2-5; 10 bases are a match to TRBD2. The CDR3 loop spans 17 amino acids. Germline assignment: CDR1 SGHRS and CDR2 YFSETQ. V lost 0 bases, J lost 5 bases, and 10 bases stayed unmatched. As DNA, the CDR3 is TGCGCCAGCAGCTTGGAGCCATCTAGCGGGGGAAGGGAGACCCAGTACTTC. It codes for CASSLEPSSGGRETQYF.

The chain carries TRBV7-3 and TRBJ2-2; tentatively, D is TRBD2 (5 bases). V was pared by 5 bases and J by 1 base, with 11 bases between. The germline CDR1 and CDR2 sequences are SGHTA and FQGTGA. The CDR3 is made up of 15 amino acids. The CDR3 nucleotides read TGTGCCAGCAGCCCTTTAGGAGGGAACACCGGGGAGCTGTTTTTT. This encodes CASSPLGGNTGELFF.

J is TRBJ1-2 and V is TRBV10-2, with a possible D match to TRBD1 (6 bases). CDR1 and CDR2 (germline): WSHSY, SAAADI. The CDR3 has 13 residues. The V end lost 5 bases, the J end lost 2 bases, and 9 bases lay between the germline ends. The CDR3 sequence: CASSPTGNYGYTF. The CDR3 nucleotides are TGCGCCAGCAGTCCGACAGGAAACTATGGCTACACCTTC.

The rearrangement joins TRBV11-2 to TRBJ1-3; D gene unclear. The CDR3 is 17 residues long. Germline CDR1 is SGHAT and CDR2 is FQNNGV. V was trimmed by 4 bases and J by 1 base, leaving 17 bases between them. The CDR3 sequence is CASSSYAHRRSGNTIYF. In DNA form, the CDR3 reads TGTGCCAGCAGCTCCTATGCACACAGACGTTCTGGAAACACCATATATTTT.

The rearrangement joins TRBV25-1 to TRBJ2-1; possible D gene TRBD1, 6 bases. Deletions cut 8 bases from V and 0 bases from J, with 8 bases between. CDR3 length equals 13 residues. Germline-derived CDR1 and CDR2 are MGHDK and SYGVNS. Written as DNA, the CDR3 is TGTGCCAGCGGACAGTCCTCCTACAATGAGCAGTTCTTC. It is translated as CASGQSSYNEQFF.

This clone has just a few counts. The gene calls are TRBV12-3 or TRBV12-4 and TRBJ1-2, with D possibly matching TRBD1 (6 bases). The CDR3 is 13 amino acids. V lost 6 bases and J lost 4, with 12 bases in between. In nucleotides, the CDR3 is TGTGCCAGCAGGAGACAGGAGACCTATGGCTACACCTTC. Amino acid sequence: CASRRQETYGYTF.

The rearrangement uses TRBV29-1 and TRBJ2-5; possible D gene TRBD2, 6 bases. The CDR3 has 12 residues. With 5 bases removed from V and 1 base from J, the gap between germline ends came to 8 bases. The germline gives CDR1 SQVTM, CDR2 ANQGSEA. The CDR3 DNA reads TGCAGCGTTCGGACTATCCAAGAGACCCAGTACTTC. As protein: CSVRTIQETQYF.

CDR3 DNA: TGTGCCAGCAGCCAAGATTGGCGGGGGTACAATGAGCAGTTCTTC. Protein product: CASSQDWRGYNEQFF. V is TRBV3-1 (or the pseudogene TRBV3-2) and J is TRBJ2-1, with TRBD2 matching 7 bases. J was trimmed by 4 bases and V by 0 bases; bases with no gene match: 3. Germline V lookup: CDR1 LGHDT, CDR2 YNNKEL (reference sequence). The CDR3 is 15 residues long.

The rearrangement links TRBV11-1 to TRBJ1-3; D gene ambiguous. Trimming took 5 bases from V and 2 from J, leaving 13 bases between them. Germline V gene lookup returns CDR1 SGHAT and CDR2 FQDESV (reference sequence). The CDR3 extends over 15 amino acids. This chain's CDR3 is CASSLNYGAGNTIYF. CDR3 nucleotides: TGTGCCAGCAGCCTGAACTACGGGGCTGGAAACACCATATATTTT.

This chain uses TRBV6-2 or TRBV6-3 with TRBJ2-5; 10 bases agree with TRBD1. The CDR3 has 15 residues. Trimming cost V 4 bases and J 5 bases; bases outside gene matches: 7. Germline CDR1 and CDR2: MNHEY and SVGEGT. CDR3 nucleotides: TGTGCCAGCAGTTGGCCGGGACAGGGGCTCGAGACCCAGTACTTC. Protein product: CASSWPGQGLETQYF.

The rearrangement uses TRBV30 and TRBJ1-6, with D possibly being TRBD1 (6 bases). V was trimmed by 2 bases and J by 9 bases, leaving 14 bases between them. CDR1 is GTSNPN, CDR2 SVGIG, per germline (reference sequence). This CDR3 region has 14 residues. CDR3 sequence: CAWSPGAGISPLHF. The CDR3 DNA sequence: TGTGCCTGGAGTCCAGGGGCCGGGATTTCACCCCTCCACTTT.

The chain couples TRBV6-4 to TRBJ2-5; TRBD2 might be the D (7 bases). The CDR3 sequence is 15 residues long. Trimming took off 4 bases at V and 5 bases at J, with 17 bases between the two ends. Per the germline V gene, CDR1 is MRHNA and CDR2 is SNTAGT. This CDR3 reads CASSGEAGATETQYF. The DNA of the CDR3 is TGTGCCAGCAGTGGCGAGGCGGGGGCAACGGAGACCCAGTACTTC.

The gene calls are TRBV2 and TRBJ1-1; unclear D gene. Germline CDR1 reads SNHLY; CDR2 reads FYNNEI. Trimming took off 1 base at V and 11 bases at J, with 11 bases between the two ends. This CDR3 has 12 residues. As DNA, the CDR3 is TGTGCCAGCAGTGAAGTGGAGGGTTCGGCTTTCTTT. The encoded protein is CASSEVEGSAFF.

The chain recombines TRBV6-5 with TRBJ2-3; D is perhaps TRBD2 (7 bases). The V end lost 5 bases, the J end lost 4 bases, and 13 bases lay between the germline ends. The CDR3 consists of 14 residues. Germline V gene sequence: CDR1 MNHEY, CDR2 SVGAGI. This CDR3 reads CASSRGEGADTQYF. The DNA for the CDR3 is TGTGCCAGCAGTCGGGGGGAGGGGGCAGATACGCAGTATTTT.

This chain connects TRBV5-1 to TRBJ2-5; TRBD2 matches at 9 bases. The CDR3 runs to 15 residues. Germline V gene data show CDR1 as SGHRS and CDR2 as YFSETQ. V dropped 6 bases and J dropped 1; count of bases not matched to a gene: 7. This chain's CDR3 is CASNALAGSQETQYF. The DNA for the CDR3 is TGCGCCAGCAACGCGCTAGCGGGGAGCCAAGAGACCCAGTACTTC. Complete variable domain (other parts from reference TRBV5-1 and TRBJ2-5): KAGVTQTPRYLIKTRGQQVTLSCSPISGHRSVSWYQQTPGQGLQFLFEYFSETQRNKGNFPGRFSGRQFSNSRSEMNVSTLELGDSALYLCASNALAGSQETQYFGPGTRLLVL.

Notes on this clone: The germline gene is not matched at one end of the junction; a read error may be the cause. CDR3 in amino acids: CASSLPGGPGDF. DNA for the CDR3: TGTGCCAGCAGCTTACCGGGGGGCCCGGGAGATTTT. V is TRBV7-2 and J is TRBJ1-5; weak D call: TRBD1 (6 bases). The CDR3 extends over 12 amino acids. CDR1 is SGHTA, CDR2 FQGNSA, per germline.

The chain recombines TRBV6-1 with TRBJ2-5; 10 bases map to TRBD2. V shed 1 base and J 0 bases; nucleotides not matched to a gene: 11. Germline loops: CDR1 MNHNS, CDR2 SASEGT. CDR3 length equals 19 residues. The CDR3 loop reads CASSEEVSGGPLYQETQYF. The CDR3 DNA is TGTGCCAGCAGTGAAGAAGTTAGCGGGGGGCCCCTGTACCAAGAGACCCAGTACTTC.

Turning to this clone: The sample contains more than one DNA sequence encoding this CDR3. This rearrangement joins TRBV3-1 (or the pseudogene TRBV3-2) to TRBJ2-7; TRBD2 might be the D (6 bases). CDR1 is LGHDT, CDR2 YNNKEL, per germline (reference sequence). The ends were cut back, 1 base at V and 3 bases at J, with 10 bases in the middle. This CDR3 comprises 14 residues. The DNA for the CDR3 is TGTGCCAGCAGCCAAGGGCTAGCGAGCTACGAGCAGTACGTC. Translated, it gives CASSQGLASYEQYV.

This chain connects TRBV2 to TRBJ2-1; 14 bases are shared with TRBD2. V lost 8 bases to trimming and J lost 1 base; unmatched junction nucleotides: 10. The CDR3 extends over 18 amino acids. The germline V gene has CDR1 SNHLY and CDR2 FYNNEI. The CDR3 loop reads CASQGGTSGGSSYNEQFF. The CDR3 nucleotides are TGTGCCAGCCAGGGAGGGACTAGCGGGGGCTCATCCTACAATGAGCAGTTCTTC.

The chain uses TRBV2 and TRBJ1-3; tentative D call: TRBD1 (5 bases). V lost 6 bases to trimming and J lost 0 bases, with 9 bases between them. This CDR3 has 14 residues. CDR1 and CDR2 from the germline V gene are SNHLY and FYNNEI. The CDR3 DNA reads as TGTGCCAGCAGGACAGAACCCTCTGGAAACACCATATATTTT. Its translation: CASRTEPSGNTIYF. The full variable domain, its missing parts supplied by reference TRBV2 and TRBJ1-3, is EPEVTQTPSHQVTQMGQEVILRCVPISNHLYFYWYRQILGQKVEFLVSFYNNEISEKSEIFDDQFSVERPDGSNFTLKIRSTKLEDSAMYFCASRTEPSGNTIYFGEGSWLTVV.

This clone was counted a single time. This chain connects TRBV5-6 to TRBJ1-4; weak D call: TRBD1 (5 bases). Trimming cost V 0 bases and J 7 bases, with 10 bases left between them. This CDR3 region has 14 residues. Germline V gene data show CDR1 as SGHDT and CDR2 as YYEEEE. The CDR3 nucleotides are TGTGCCAGCAGCTTGGTCGGGAGGGGTGAAAAACTGTTTTTT. This encodes CASSLVGRGEKLFF. The full variable domain, with the rest looked up from reference TRBV5-6 and TRBJ1-4, is DAGVTQSPTHLIKTRGQQVTLRCSPKSGHDTVSWYQQALGQGPQFIFQYYEEEERQRGNFPDRFSGHQFPNYSSELNVNALLLGDSALYLCASSLVGRGEKLFFGSGTQLSVL.

The rearrangement links TRBV27 to TRBJ1-5, with TRBD1 identical over 8 bases. Germline CDR1 reads MNHEY; CDR2 reads SMNVEV (reference sequence). The CDR3 spans 15 residues. Trimming took 9 bases from V and 3 from J; bases not matched to a gene: 10. In nucleotides, the CDR3 is TGTGCCAGTAAAAATGGACAGGGATTCAATCAGCCCCAGCATTTT. It codes for CASKNGQGFNQPQHF.

The sample holds a few counts of this clone. The chain links TRBV2 to TRBJ1-2, with unresolved D. Germline lookup yields CDR1 SNHLY and CDR2 FYNNEI. This CDR3 is 15 amino acids long. Trimming left V 4 bases short and J 0 bases short, with 12 bases between. CDR3 amino acids: CASSVKQVSNYGYTF. The CDR3, as DNA: TGTGCCAGCAGTGTTAAGCAGGTATCTAACTATGGCTACACCTTC.